These 27 T cell receptor beta chains were all obtained from the same sample, sequenced in a study of human T cells and chemical hapten exposure. From the RACE reads, TCRdb called clonotypes with MiXCR, one entry per CDR3 protein. Of more than 80,000 distinct CDR3 sequences in the sample, 7% to 8% were seen once. Time point here: patch test 1, 2 weeks after DPC sensitization. The treatment is: therapeutic diphenylcyclopropenone sensitization with weekly scalp DPC. This material consisted of whole blood, taken in connection with sensitization to the hapten diphenylcyclopropenone (DPC). Receptors were obtained from a woman under 40 with alopecia areata. Some clones in this sample may be carry-over from other donors' samples.

This clonotype appeared many times. V gene TRBV14 combines with J gene TRBJ1-6; D may be TRBD1 (6 bases). The CDR3 totals 17 residues. Per the germline V gene, CDR1 is SGHDN and CDR2 is FVKESK. Trimming removed 0 bases at V and 7 bases at J, with 16 bases between. The DNA for the CDR3 is TGTGCCAGCAGCCAAGATAGGGCGGCAGGGGAGAATTCACCCCTCCACTTT. Protein sequence: CASSQDRAAGENSPLHF.

This clonotype was recorded a few times. The chain carries TRBV5-1 and TRBJ2-6; D possibly corresponds to TRBD2 (6 bases). Germline CDR1 reads SGHRS; CDR2 reads YFSETQ. The CDR3 is made up of 16 amino acids. Trimming removed 4 bases from V and 4 bases from J, with 15 bases in between. The DNA for the CDR3 is TGCGCCAGCAGCGGGGGGAGCTTGGCCGGGGCCAACGTCCTGACTTTC. It encodes CASSGGSLAGANVLTF.

This clonotype was detected a few times. The genes are TRBV7-8 and TRBJ2-7; 8 bases fit TRBD1. Germline-derived CDR1 and CDR2 are SGHVS and FQNEAQ. The CDR3 consists of 15 residues. Losses at the gene ends were 5 bases for V and 3 bases for J; bases not matched to a gene: 9. The CDR3 nucleotides are TGTGCCAGCAGCACCGGGACAGGAGACTACTACGAGCAGTACTTC. The encoded protein is CASSTGTGDYYEQYF.

This clonotype was seen many times. V and J are TRBV6-5 and TRBJ1-2; D gene unclear. V lost 10 bases and J lost 1, with 16 bases in between. Per germline, CDR1 MNHEY and CDR2 SVGAGI. The CDR3 covers 14 residues. CDR3 bases: TGTGCCATCGGTAGCCTTGGTAGTAACTATGGCTACACCTTC. It is translated as CAIGSLGSNYGYTF.

This clonotype came up many times. V is TRBV30 and J is TRBJ1-2, with D perhaps TRBD1 (5 bases). The CDR3 sequence is 15 residues long. V lost 4 bases and J 3 bases, leaving 18 bases between the germline ends. Germline V gives CDR1 GTSNPN, CDR2 SVGIG (reference sequence). The chain's CDR3 is CAWTQGLSSDYGYTF. CDR3 nucleotide sequence: TGTGCCTGGACCCAGGGACTCTCAAGTGACTATGGCTACACCTTC.

The chain uses TRBV18 and TRBJ1-2; 8 bases map to TRBD1. This CDR3 region has 12 residues. Per germline, CDR1 KGHSH and CDR2 LQKENI. The V and J ends lost 3 bases and 8 bases, in that order; junction bases with no gene match: 2. The CDR3 DNA reads TGTGCCAGCTCACCGACAGGGGACGGCTACACCTTC. Its protein product is CASSPTGDGYTF.

Only a few counts were recorded for this clonotype. The chain joins TRBV4-1 to TRBJ2-7; D is uncertain. The V and J ends lost 0 bases and 0 bases respectively, with 9 bases between them. The CDR3 is made up of 15 amino acids. CDR1 is MGHRA and CDR2 is YSYEKL in the germline V gene. CDR3 loop: CASSQESRFSYEQYF. CDR3 in DNA: TGCGCCAGCAGCCAAGAATCGAGGTTCTCCTACGAGCAGTACTTC.

This clonotype was recorded at least ten times. The CDR3 region is CSVEQGDTGGYTF. The CDR3 DNA sequence: TGCAGCGTTGAACAGGGGGACACTGGTGGCTACACCTTC. The V gene is TRBV29-1, the J gene TRBJ1-2; 7 nucleotides agree with TRBD1. The CDR3 is 13 residues long. Germline CDR1 reads SQVTM; CDR2 reads ANQGSEA. After removal of 2 bases from V and 7 bases from J, the junction contained 7 bases not matched to a gene.

This clonotype was observed many times. The J gene is TRBJ1-1, the V gene TRBV3-1; 7 bases match TRBD1. The CDR3 contains 13 residues. V shed 0 bases and J 6 bases; nucleotides not matched to a gene: 1. CDR1 LGHDT and CDR2 YNNKEL come from the germline V gene (reference sequence). This CDR3 is CASSQDRGAEAFF. DNA of the CDR3: TGTGCCAGCAGCCAAGACAGGGGGGCTGAAGCTTTCTTT.

The chain couples TRBV20-1 to TRBJ1-1; 8 bases fit TRBD1. Germline values: CDR1 DFQATT, CDR2 SNEGSKA (reference sequence). The CDR3 consists of 15 residues. J lost 4 bases, V lost 6 bases, and 13 bases had no gene match. As DNA, the CDR3 is TGCAGTGCGGGGGACAGGCGTGGTTCTGGCACTGAAGCTTTCTTT. Protein product: CSAGDRRGSGTEAFF.

V usage is TRBV6-5 and J usage is TRBJ1-1, with 10 bases fitting TRBD1. CDR1 and CDR2 from the germline V gene are MNHEY and SVGAGI. The V and J ends lost 0 bases and 5 bases, in that order; junction bases with no gene match: 6. This CDR3 is 16 amino acids long. CDR3 in amino acids: CASSYSTGGGRTEAFF. DNA of the CDR3: TGTGCCAGCAGTTACTCGACAGGGGGCGGAAGGACTGAAGCTTTCTTT.

This clonotype was detected many times. The rearrangement links TRBV7-8 to TRBJ1-1; D ambiguous. With 5 bases removed from V and 5 bases from J, the gap between germline ends came to 9 bases. The CDR3 loop spans 12 amino acids. In germline, CDR1 is SGHVS, CDR2 FQNEAQ. The CDR3 DNA follows: TGTGCCAGCAGCGAGGGAGGAACTGAAGCTTTCTTT. It yields the protein CASSEGGTEAFF.

This clonotype was counted between two and nine times. The rearrangement uses TRBV29-1 and TRBJ1-2, with 7 bases that match TRBD1. The CDR3 consists of 13 residues. CDR1 is SQVTM, CDR2 ANQGSEA, per germline. J gave up 6 bases and V 2 bases, and 6 bases lay outside the gene matches. DNA of the CDR3: TGCAGCGTTGAACAGGGGACAGTGGATGGCTACACCTTC. This sequence encodes CSVEQGTVDGYTF.

This clonotype was detected ten times or more. The chain uses TRBV20-1 and TRBJ1-5, with D tentatively TRBD1 (5 bases). Germline V gene data show CDR1 as DFQATT and CDR2 as SNEGSKA (reference sequence). This CDR3 has 12 residues. V shed 4 bases and J shed 2 bases, with 6 bases lying between them. The CDR3 region is CSAKGGNQPQHF. The CDR3 nucleotides are TGCAGTGCTAAAGGGGGCAATCAGCCCCAGCATTTT.

In its sample, this clonotype was seen many times. This chain joins TRBV7-9 and TRBJ1-1; D not resolved. V dropped 5 bases and J dropped 4 bases, with 11 bases sitting between them. The CDR3 runs to 13 residues. Germline assignment: CDR1 SEHNR and CDR2 FQNEAQ (reference sequence). The CDR3 nucleotides are TGTGCCAGCAGCCCAGCCGCCCGCACTGAAGCTTTCTTT. It specifies CASSPAARTEAFF.

This chain links TRBV10-3 with TRBJ2-4, with TRBD1 as a possible D gene (6 bases). The CDR3 totals 14 residues. V was shortened by 2 bases and J by 9 bases, with 14 bases between the two germline ends. Germline values: CDR1 ENHRY, CDR2 SYGVKD. The CDR3 DNA reads TGTGCCATCAGTGAGAGCTCAGGGGCAGGCATTCAGTACTTC. It encodes CAISESSGAGIQYF.

This clonotype was counted many times. The gene calls are TRBV5-1 and TRBJ1-1; D not resolved. V gave up 2 bases and J gave up 4 bases, with 21 bases separating them. The CDR3 length is 17 residues. In germline, CDR1 is SGHRS, CDR2 YFSETQ. This chain's CDR3 is CASSFSGEALWATEAFF. Here the CDR3 DNA reads TGCGCCAGCAGCTTCTCCGGGGAAGCTCTCTGGGCCACTGAAGCTTTCTTT. Combining the CDR3 with reference TRBV5-1 and TRBJ1-1 gives the whole variable domain KAGVTQTPRYLIKTRGQQVTLSCSPISGHRSVSWYQQTPGQGLQFLFEYFSETQRNKGNFPGRFSGRQFSNSRSEMNVSTLELGDSALYLCASSFSGEALWATEAFFGQGTRLTVV.

V and J are TRBV7-2 and TRBJ2-2, with TRBD1 matching 9 bases. Trimming removed 3 bases from V and 7 bases from J; junction bases left unmatched: 3. The CDR3 is made up of 14 amino acids. Germline V gives CDR1 SGHTA, CDR2 FQGNSA. This chain's CDR3 is CASSLNRGHGELFF. In nucleotides, the CDR3 is TGTGCCAGCAGCTTGAACAGGGGGCACGGGGAGCTGTTTTTT.

The CDR3 DNA sequence: TGTGCCTGGAGTGTCGGGACAGGGCTGTACGAGCAGTACTTC. Protein sequence: CAWSVGTGLYEQYF. This chain joins TRBV30 and TRBJ2-7; 9 bases line up with TRBD1. With 0 bases clipped from V and 4 bases from J, the junction kept 4 bases outside the gene matches. The CDR3 extends over 14 amino acids. Germline loops: CDR1 GTSNPN, CDR2 SVGIG (reference sequence).

This clonotype was seen many times. The CDR3 bases are TGTGCCAGCAGCTTAGGCCAAAGGAACACTGAAGCTTTCTTT. This sequence encodes CASSLGQRNTEAFF. The chain carries TRBV7-8 and TRBJ1-1, with unresolved D. Germline CDR1 is SGHVS and CDR2 is FQNEAQ. The V and J ends lost 1 base and 1 base respectively, with 7 bases between them. The CDR3 spans 14 residues.

The chain combines TRBV7-2 with TRBJ2-6, with D hard to call. The CDR3 has 14 residues. The germline CDR1 and CDR2 sequences are SGHTA and FQGNSA. V lost 4 bases and J 2 bases, leaving 6 bases between the germline ends. The CDR3 is CASSSLTGANVLTF. CDR3 bases: TGTGCCAGCAGCTCTTTAACTGGGGCCAACGTCCTGACTTTC.

The chain carries TRBV2 and TRBJ2-3; D not resolved. The CDR3 runs 13 residues. Trimming pared 5 bases from V and 6 bases from J, leaving 12 bases between. Germline loops: CDR1 SNHLY, CDR2 FYNNEI. Written as DNA, the CDR3 is TGTGCCAGCAGTCCACTTCCGCGGGATACGCAGTATTTT. This sequence encodes CASSPLPRDTQYF.

This clonotype appeared a few times. This chain uses TRBV29-1 with TRBJ1-2, with D unclear. Per the germline V gene, CDR1 is SQVTM and CDR2 is ANQGSEA. The CDR3 runs 10 residues. V dropped 3 bases and J dropped 8 bases, with 7 bases sitting between them. The CDR3 sequence is CSVEREGYTF. The CDR3 region has the DNA TGCAGCGTTGAGAGGGAAGGCTACACCTTC. The full variable domain, with the rest looked up from reference TRBV29-1 and TRBJ1-2, is SAVISQKPSRDICQRGTSLTIQCQVDSQVTMMFWYRQQPGQSLTLIATANQGSEATYESGFVIDKFPISRPNLTFSTLTVSNMSPEDSSIYLCSVEREGYTFGSGTRLTVV.

This clonotype was detected only a few times. The genes are TRBV19 and TRBJ2-6, with D uncertain. Germline assignment: CDR1 LNHDA and CDR2 SQIVND (reference sequence). The CDR3 consists of 15 residues. With 3 bases removed from V and 0 bases from J, the gap between germline ends came to 6 bases. The CDR3 protein is CASSMLVSGANVLTF. The CDR3 DNA sequence: TGTGCCAGTAGTATGCTCGTCTCTGGGGCCAACGTCCTGACTTTC.

The sample holds a few counts of this clonotype. This sequence joins TRBV5-1 and TRBJ1-6; 11 bases map to TRBD1. This CDR3 spans 15 amino acids. Trimming took 5 bases from V and 9 from J; bases not matched to a gene: 7. Germline values: CDR1 SGHRS, CDR2 YFSETQ. The CDR3 sequence is CASRAPGTGGSPLHF. CDR3 bases: TGCGCCAGCAGAGCGCCCGGGACAGGGGGTTCACCCCTCCACTTT.

This clonotype has a count of ten or more. The chain has TRBV6-5 and TRBJ1-5; D possibly corresponds to TRBD1 (6 bases). Deletions cut 6 bases from V and 2 bases from J, with 14 bases between. Germline V gene sequence: CDR1 MNHEY, CDR2 SVGAGI. The CDR3 contains 15 residues. CDR3 coding DNA: TGTGCCAGCAGCCCAGGGGCAGAGGGCAATCAGCCCCAGCATTTT. Residues: CASSPGAEGNQPQHF.

Ten or more counts support this clonotype. The rearrangement uses TRBV27 and TRBJ1-5; D may be TRBD1 (5 bases). CDR3 size: 16 residues. The germline V gene has CDR1 MNHEY and CDR2 SMNVEV (reference sequence). V was clipped by 4 bases and J by 0 bases, with 13 bases between them. CDR3 nucleotide sequence: TGTGCCAGCAGTTCCGGAAGGGGTCATAGCAATCAGCCCCAGCATTTT. It specifies CASSSGRGHSNQPQHF.